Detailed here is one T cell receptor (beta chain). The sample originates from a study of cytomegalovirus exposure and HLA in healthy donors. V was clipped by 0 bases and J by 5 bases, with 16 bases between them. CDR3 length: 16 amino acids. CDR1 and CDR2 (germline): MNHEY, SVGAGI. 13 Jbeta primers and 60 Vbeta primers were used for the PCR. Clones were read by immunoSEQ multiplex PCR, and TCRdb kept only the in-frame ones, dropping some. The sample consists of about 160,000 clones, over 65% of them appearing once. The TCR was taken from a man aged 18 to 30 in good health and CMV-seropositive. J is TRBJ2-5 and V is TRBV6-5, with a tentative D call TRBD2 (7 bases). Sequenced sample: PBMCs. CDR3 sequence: CASSYSALKGGETQYF. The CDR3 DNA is TGTGCCAGCAGTTACTCGGCATTAAAGGGGGGGGAGACCCAGTACTTC.